This T cell receptor (beta chain) was identified during a study of STAT3 mutations in large granular lymphocyte leukemia. General observations from the study: In T-cell large granular lymphocyte leukemia, about half of patients showed multiple immunodominant subclonotypes.

As concerns this clone: Its matching antigen is unknown.

Produced via immunoSEQ multiplex PCR; TCRdb's table is partial and in-frame only. Of thousands of clones listed, around 91% are singletons. Trimming left V 2 bases short and J 5 bases short, with 6 bases between. The CDR3 contains 13 residues. Germline V gene data show CDR1 as MNHEY and CDR2 as SMNVEV (reference sequence). Source material: peripheral blood mononuclear cells. The sequence derives from a man between 50 and 59 years old with T-cell large granular lymphocyte leukemia. Some clones in this sample may be carry-over from other donors' samples. This chain links TRBV27 with TRBJ1-4; no definite D call. The CDR3 loop reads CASSLRRNEKLFF. The CDR3 region has the DNA TGTGCCAGCAGTTTAAGACGGAATGAAAAACTGTTTTTT.